This T cell receptor beta chain stems from a study of T cell responses to AZD1222 COVID-19 vaccine listed by TCRdb under 2021. The study in broad terms: AZD1222 recipients given second doses at about 4 weeks or at about 12 weeks were pooled, since spike-specific TCR depth and breadth were not found to differ between the two schedules. Enrollment into the trials was organized by age into subgroups of 18-55, 56-69 and 70-plus years, and those subgroups contained roughly 140, 27 and 60 TCR-sequenced participants, respectively. TCR sequencing covered some 250 trial participants: around 210 given two doses of AZD1222 and about 26 given two doses of MenACWY control vaccine. Broad study findings and their caveats: The 56-69-year group was small, and its depth increase did not reach significance, likely because of low power. Conclusions about previously exposed vaccinees are limited because only five to seven AZD1222 recipients were SARS-CoV-2 seropositive at baseline. Participants were mostly white British and included more females than males, and it was suggested by the authors that clonal diversity may have been underestimated. Because no samples from the day 14 peak response were available, repertoires could be characterized only after the peak T cell response. Vaccine-associated CD4 TCRs spanned the whole spike protein, with dominant responses in regions 160-218 and 743-854. Nearly half of unique spike-specific TCRs reportedly recognized epitopes outside regions mutated in the B.1.351 and B.1.1.7 variants. A significant rise in spike-specific TCR breadth and depth was observed after two AZD1222 doses relative to day 0 and relative to MenACWY recipients.

CDR3 length: 16 amino acids, cysteine to phenylalanine. Here the CDR3 DNA is all that survives: 48 bases in frame from base 1. Unmatched junction bases come to 0, with V trimmed by 0 bases and J by 0 bases. The germline V gene encodes CDR1 LGHNA and CDR2 YSLEER. In regard to this clone: Its target antigen remains unknown. There are no base qualities to consult, and no much larger clone falls within one base.

The CDR3 regions of human TCRbeta chains were analyzed by immunosequencing. As for how the authors treated the data: Repertoire TCRs were checked for matches against a reference library of SARS-CoV-2-specific TCRs that had been generated using the MIRA antigen-specificity platform. Breadth was defined as the fraction of unique TCRs that were SARS-CoV-2-associated. Depth was defined as the fraction of total T cells that were SARS-CoV-2-associated. Each spike-specific TCR was assigned to its reactive spike region and to a CD4 or CD8 class using the MIRA data. Log10-transformed breadth and depth values were compared by one-way ANOVA with Sidak's multiple comparisons tests. The table was pulled from immuneACCESS by TCRdb, which kept in-frame rearrangements only. Such tables lose some clones; where checked, under half of the loss comes from unresolved V genes, and the rest has no known cause. V and J calls and clone size come straight from that table; D and trimming were deduced from the DNA. Here the sample has approximately 120,000 clones; around 90% occur a single time. The top ten clonotypes cover approximately 5.2% of the sample.

The sample's time point label is to be understood as: baseline before first vaccination. Vaccinee samples were obtained from the UK trials COV001 and COV002, which included a single-blind randomized controlled phase 2/3 trial of AZD1222 (ChAdOx1 nCoV-19) in healthy adults. Trial participant PBMC samples were collected at day 0 and day 28 after the second dose for TCRbeta chain sequencing. The rearranged segments are TRBV4-3 and TRBJ2-3, with 10 bases aligning to TRBD2. The sample in question was peripheral blood, obtained on day 0 of AZD1222 vaccination. The receptor was derived from an adult in good health. In nucleotides, the sequence is TGCGCCAGCAGCCAAGAACTAGCGGGAAGCACAGATACGCAGTATTTT. Protein translation: CASSQELAGSTDTQYF.